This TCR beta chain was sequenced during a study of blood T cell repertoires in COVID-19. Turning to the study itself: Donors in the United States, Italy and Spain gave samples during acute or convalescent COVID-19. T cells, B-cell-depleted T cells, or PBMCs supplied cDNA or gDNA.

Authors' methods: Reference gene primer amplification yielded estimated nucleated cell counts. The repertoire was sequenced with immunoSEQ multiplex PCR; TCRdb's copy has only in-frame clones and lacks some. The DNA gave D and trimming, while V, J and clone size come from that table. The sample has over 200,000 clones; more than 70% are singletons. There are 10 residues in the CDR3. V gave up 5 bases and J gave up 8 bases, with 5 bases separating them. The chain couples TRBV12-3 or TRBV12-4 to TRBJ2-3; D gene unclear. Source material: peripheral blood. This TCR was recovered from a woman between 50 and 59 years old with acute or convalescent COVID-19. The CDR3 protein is CASSRSTQYF. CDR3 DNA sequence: TGTGCCAGCAGTAGGAGTACGCAGTATTTT.